Reported below is one TCR beta chain. Germline CDR1 LGHNT, CDR2 FRNRAP. V trimming: 7 bases; J trimming: 7 bases; junction bases outside the gene matches: 12. This CDR3 has 16 amino acids. The data were obtained in a study of T cell changes during pregnancy in multiple sclerosis. Libraries were prepared by immunoSEQ multiplex PCR; TCRdb keeps only in-frame clonotypes and omits some of them. Among about 49,000 clones listed, 90% were seen once. V gene TRBV12-5 combines with J gene TRBJ2-6; TRBD2 aligns across 8 bases. The receptor was derived from a female donor in good health, enrolled as a control in a pregnancy study. The source material was peripheral blood, sampled after pregnancy. Here the CDR3 DNA reads TGTGCTAGTGCCCCCCCTCGGGGGGGCGCTGCCAACGTCCTGACTTTC. Translation gives CASAPPRGGAANVLTF.